The next 23 T cell receptor beta chains were all read from a single sample in a study of CD8 T cells in ankylosing spondylitis. Study-wide findings and caveats: A TCR beta motif of several highly homologous variants appeared characteristic of ankylosing spondylitis blood.

Antigens of these TCRs are unknown. In TCRdb, the 5' RACE reads were re-called with MiXCR into one record per CDR3 protein. The sample holds about 540,000 distinct CDR3 sequences, roughly 13% seen once. Sequenced material: blood, either unsorted or a sorted T cell fraction (not recorded which). The receptors stem from a male donor with ankylosing spondylitis.

The chain employs TRBV6-5 and TRBJ2-2; TRBD2 matches 7 bases. There are 17 residues in the CDR3. The junction had 10 bases not matched to a gene; V was cut back by 0 bases and J by 6 bases. Looked up from germline, CDR1 is MNHEY and CDR2 is SVGAGI. DNA of the CDR3: TGTGCCAGCAGTTACTCGAGGGAGGGAAAGAATTCCGGGGAGCTGTTTTTT. This gives the protein CASSYSREGKNSGELFF.

The chain joins TRBV20-1 to TRBJ2-2; maybe TRBD2 (6 bases). V lost 0 bases to trimming and J lost 0 bases, with 11 bases between them. CDR1 DFQATT and CDR2 SNEGSKA come from the germline V gene (reference sequence). CDR3 length: 16 residues. The DNA of the CDR3 is TGCAGTGCTAGAGATTTTGCGGGATCGAACACCGGGGAGCTGTTTTTT. Protein product: CSARDFAGSNTGELFF.

This clonotype was counted at least ten times. CDR3 in DNA: TGCGCCAGCAGCTTCCTAGCGCCTGGAGCCTACAATGAGCAGTTCTTC. Protein product: CASSFLAPGAYNEQFF. This sequence joins TRBV5-1 and TRBJ2-1; D possibly corresponds to TRBD2 (6 bases). In germline, CDR1 is SGHRS, CDR2 YFSETQ. V lost 2 bases and J 2 bases, leaving 14 bases between the germline ends. CDR3 length: 16 amino acids.

This chain uses TRBV20-1 with TRBJ1-2, with 7 bases aligning to TRBD1. CDR3 length: 13 residues. From germline, CDR1 is DFQATT and CDR2 SNEGSKA (reference sequence). V shed 6 bases, J shed 3 bases, and the junction held 7 bases outside the gene matches. CDR3 DNA: TGCAGTGCCACCACGACAGGGTACTATGGCTACACCTTC. Translation gives CSATTTGYYGYTF.

There are a few counts of this clonotype. The V and J genes are TRBV7-9 and TRBJ2-4, with a possible D match to TRBD1 (5 bases). Germline assignment: CDR1 SEHNR and CDR2 FQNEAQ (reference sequence). V lost 5 bases, J lost 14 bases, and 16 bases lay in between. The CDR3 totals 12 residues. Here the CDR3 DNA reads TGTGCCAGCAGCCCGGACACCCTAAGCAAGTACTTC. Translation: CASSPDTLSKYF.

The chain is built from TRBV7-9 and TRBJ1-5; TRBD1 aligns across 8 bases. The V gene end was trimmed by 5 bases and the J gene end by 8 bases; junction bases not matched to a gene: 11. The CDR3 sequence is 15 residues long. CDR1 is SEHNR and CDR2 is FQNEAQ in the germline V gene (reference sequence). CDR3 sequence reads: CASSGGQGVMEPQHF. The CDR3 DNA is TGTGCCAGCAGCGGTGGACAGGGTGTGATGGAGCCCCAGCATTTT.

This clonotype was counted ten times or more. J is TRBJ2-1 and V is TRBV6-2 or TRBV6-3; D might be TRBD2 (6 bases). The germline V and J ends were trimmed by 5 bases and 0 bases, with 14 bases remaining between them. The CDR3 extends over 16 amino acids. Germline-derived CDR1 and CDR2 are MNHEY and SVGEGT. The CDR3 spells CASSMGLSSSYNEQFF. The CDR3, as DNA: TGTGCCAGCAGTATGGGACTCTCGAGCTCCTACAATGAGCAGTTCTTC.

A few counts support this clonotype. The rearrangement links TRBV10-3 to TRBJ2-1; D gene unclear. Trimming removed 2 bases at V and 1 base at J, with 3 bases between. From germline, CDR1 is ENHRY and CDR2 SYGVKD. The CDR3 has 13 amino acids. For the CDR3, the DNA is TGTGCCATCAGTGAGAGTTCCTACAATGAGCAGTTCTTC. It codes for CAISESSYNEQFF.

This clonotype was observed at least ten times. The V call is TRBV5-1, the J call TRBJ2-5, with D uncertain. The germline gives CDR1 SGHRS, CDR2 YFSETQ. The CDR3 sequence is 13 residues long. Trimming took 1 base from V and 3 from J, leaving 7 bases between them. CDR3 in DNA: TGCGCCAGCAGCTTGACGTTTGAAGAGACCCAGTACTTC. It codes for CASSLTFEETQYF.

This clonotype was counted a few times. The rearrangement joins TRBV28 to TRBJ2-7; D remains ambiguous. The CDR3 is 12 amino acids. The V end was cut by 4 bases, the J end by 3 bases, with 7 bases between. Germline-derived CDR1 and CDR2 are MDHEN and SYDVKM. The CDR3 DNA is TGTGCCAGCAGTTCGAAAATCTACGAGCAGTACGTC. Translation: CASSSKIYEQYV.

This clonotype was observed a few times. The chain links TRBV7-8 to TRBJ2-6; D call uncertain. CDR3 length: 18 amino acids. Germline V gives CDR1 SGHVS, CDR2 FQNEAQ. V lost 3 bases, J lost 0 bases, and 15 bases lay in between. CDR3 sequence: CASSFSGRSSSGANVLTF. The CDR3 DNA reads TGTGCCAGCAGCTTTTCGGGCAGAAGTAGCTCTGGGGCCAACGTCCTGACTTTC.

This clonotype has more than one count but fewer than ten. The CDR3, as DNA: TGCGCCAGCAGCCAATTTGGGACCCTACCCAATGAGCAGTTCTTC. The encoded protein is CASSQFGTLPNEQFF. This sequence joins TRBV4-1 and TRBJ2-1; the D call may be TRBD1 or TRBD2 (5 bases each). V lost 2 bases, J lost 6 bases, and 14 bases lay in between. Germline-derived CDR1 and CDR2 are MGHRA and YSYEKL. This CDR3 is 15 amino acids long.

This clonotype appeared a few times. The chain combines TRBV5-1 with TRBJ2-1, with D unresolved. The V and J ends lost 0 bases and 6 bases respectively, with 10 bases between them. Germline V gene data show CDR1 as SGHRS and CDR2 as YFSETQ. This CDR3 contains 14 residues. CDR3 nucleotide sequence: TGCGCCAGCAGCTTGGGTTTTTACCCCAATGAGCAGTTCTTC. Translating it yields CASSLGFYPNEQFF.

This clonotype was observed many times. The chain combines TRBV29-1 with TRBJ2-1; the match to TRBD2 covers 11 bases. The V gene end was trimmed by 1 base and the J gene end by 3 bases; junction bases not matched to a gene: 5. CDR1 is SQVTM, CDR2 ANQGSEA, per germline. The CDR3 spans 16 residues. CDR3 in DNA: TGCAGCGTTGAAGGCGGGACTAGCGGTTACTACAATGAGCAGTTCTTC. This encodes CSVEGGTSGYYNEQFF.

This clonotype appeared a few times. CDR3 in DNA: TGTGCCACCAGCAGGGGGGACAGGGGGCTTGAGACCCAGTACTTC. Translated, it gives CATSRGDRGLETQYF. The chain employs TRBV15 and TRBJ2-5; 12 bases are a match to TRBD1. From germline, CDR1 is LNHNV and CDR2 YYDKDF (reference sequence). V lost 3 bases to trimming and J lost 5 bases; unmatched junction nucleotides: 4. There are 15 residues in the CDR3.

This clonotype was seen only a few times. This chain joins TRBV5-1 and TRBJ1-1, with 8 bases that match TRBD1. J was trimmed by 5 bases and V by 6 bases; bases with no gene match: 12. The CDR3 runs to 15 residues. The V gene's germline CDR1 is SGHRS and CDR2 YFSETQ. CDR3 in DNA: TGCGCCAGCACCAGGACAGGGCCCAGGGGAACTGAAGCTTTCTTT. Its protein is CASTRTGPRGTEAFF.

The rearrangement links TRBV20-1 to TRBJ1-1, with 8 bases aligning to TRBD1. V was clipped by 6 bases and J by 10 bases; unmatched bases: 10. Germline values: CDR1 DFQATT, CDR2 SNEGSKA (reference sequence). The CDR3 spans 12 residues. The CDR3 here is CSAEYLGQAAFF. Written as DNA, the CDR3 is TGCAGTGCCGAATACCTGGGACAGGCAGCTTTCTTT.

The chain links TRBV5-1 to TRBJ2-5, with D hard to call. Per germline, CDR1 SGHRS and CDR2 YFSETQ. CDR3 size: 13 residues. Trimming took 4 bases from V and 0 from J, leaving 7 bases between them. Here the CDR3 DNA reads TGCGCCAGCAGCCTCCAATACCAAGAGACCCAGTACTTC. This encodes CASSLQYQETQYF.

The chain links TRBV12-3 or TRBV12-4 to TRBJ1-2; D is undetermined. V dropped 6 bases and J dropped 4 bases, with 15 bases sitting between them. The CDR3 length is 14 residues. Here the CDR3 reads CASSSRAASYGYTF. CDR3 nucleotide sequence: TGTGCCAGCAGCTCCAGAGCGGCGAGCTATGGCTACACCTTC.

This clonotype was seen more than once but under ten times. V and J are TRBV5-1 and TRBJ2-1; 11 nucleotides align to TRBD2. The junction had 9 bases not matched to a gene; V was cut back by 3 bases and J by 10 bases. The CDR3 spans 15 residues. CDR1 is SGHRS and CDR2 is YFSETQ in the germline V gene. The CDR3 is CASSSGLAEPREQFF. In DNA form, the CDR3 reads TGCGCCAGCAGCTCGGGACTAGCGGAGCCGAGGGAGCAGTTCTTC.

This clonotype was picked up a small number of times. V and J are TRBV7-2 and TRBJ2-5, with 9 positions matching TRBD1. CDR3 size: 15 residues. Germline trimming cut 3 bases from V and 7 bases from J; bases unmatched to any gene: 9. Germline V gives CDR1 SGHTA, CDR2 FQGNSA. The CDR3 nucleotides read TGTGCCAGCAGCTTTCGACAGGGGGGGTCAGGGACCCAGTACTTC. The encoded protein is CASSFRQGGSGTQYF.

The genes are TRBV20-1 and TRBJ2-1; 12 bases map to TRBD2. The CDR3 is made up of 16 amino acids. With 6 bases clipped from V and 8 bases from J, the junction kept 14 bases outside the gene matches. CDR1 is DFQATT, CDR2 SNEGSKA, per germline (reference sequence). The CDR3 here is CSATRLAGVPWDEQFF. CDR3 DNA sequence: TGCAGTGCCACCCGACTAGCGGGAGTCCCTTGGGATGAGCAGTTCTTC.

V gene TRBV24-1 combines with J gene TRBJ2-2; D remains ambiguous. The ends were cut back, 3 bases at V and 7 bases at J, with 8 bases in the middle. Germline CDR1 is KGHDR and CDR2 is SFDVKD. CDR3 size: 13 residues. The CDR3 loop is CATSDGFGGELFF. CDR3 nucleotides: TGTGCCACCAGTGATGGTTTCGGCGGGGAGCTGTTTTTT.